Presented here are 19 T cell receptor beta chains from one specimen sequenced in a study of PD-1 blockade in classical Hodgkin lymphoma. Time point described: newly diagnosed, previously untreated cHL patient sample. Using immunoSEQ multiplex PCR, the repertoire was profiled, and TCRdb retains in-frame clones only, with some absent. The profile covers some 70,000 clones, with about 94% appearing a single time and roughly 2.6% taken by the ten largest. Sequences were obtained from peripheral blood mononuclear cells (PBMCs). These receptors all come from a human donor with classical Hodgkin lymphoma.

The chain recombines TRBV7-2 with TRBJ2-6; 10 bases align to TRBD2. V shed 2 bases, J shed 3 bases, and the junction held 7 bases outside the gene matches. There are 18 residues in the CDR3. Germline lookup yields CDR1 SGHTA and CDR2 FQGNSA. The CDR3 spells CASSLRSGRAFGANVLTF. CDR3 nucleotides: TGTGCCAGCAGCTTAAGGAGCGGGAGGGCCTTTGGGGCCAACGTCCTGACTTTC. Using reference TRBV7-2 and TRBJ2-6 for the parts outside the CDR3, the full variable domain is GAGVSQSPSNKVTEKGKDVELRCDPISGHTALYWYRQSLGQGLEFLIYFQGNSAPDKSGLPSDRFSAERTGGSVSTLTIQRTQQEDSAVYLCASSLRSGRAFGANVLTFGAGSRLTVL.

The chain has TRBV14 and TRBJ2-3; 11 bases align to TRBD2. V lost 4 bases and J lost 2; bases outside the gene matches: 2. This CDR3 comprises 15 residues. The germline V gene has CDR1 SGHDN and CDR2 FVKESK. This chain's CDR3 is CASSRGLAATDTQYF. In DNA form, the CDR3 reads TGTGCCAGCAGCCGGGGACTAGCGGCCACAGATACGCAGTATTTT.

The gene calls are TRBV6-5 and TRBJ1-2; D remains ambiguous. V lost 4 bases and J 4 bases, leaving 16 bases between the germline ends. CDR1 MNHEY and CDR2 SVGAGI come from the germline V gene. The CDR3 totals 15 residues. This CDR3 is CASSFGQAWIYGYTF. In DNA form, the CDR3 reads TGTGCCAGCAGTTTCGGCCAGGCATGGATCTATGGCTACACCTTC.

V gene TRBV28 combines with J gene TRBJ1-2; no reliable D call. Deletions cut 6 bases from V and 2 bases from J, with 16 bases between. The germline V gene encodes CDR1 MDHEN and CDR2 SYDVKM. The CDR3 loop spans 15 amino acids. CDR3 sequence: CASSQAGKPNYGYTF. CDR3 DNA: TGTGCCAGCAGCCAAGCGGGCAAGCCCAACTATGGCTACACCTTC.

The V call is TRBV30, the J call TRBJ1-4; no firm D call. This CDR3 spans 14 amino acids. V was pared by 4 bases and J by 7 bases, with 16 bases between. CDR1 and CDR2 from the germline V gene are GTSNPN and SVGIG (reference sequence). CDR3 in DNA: TGTGCCTGGACCCGGTCGCCTATGAGTGAAAAACTGTTTTTT. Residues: CAWTRSPMSEKLFF.

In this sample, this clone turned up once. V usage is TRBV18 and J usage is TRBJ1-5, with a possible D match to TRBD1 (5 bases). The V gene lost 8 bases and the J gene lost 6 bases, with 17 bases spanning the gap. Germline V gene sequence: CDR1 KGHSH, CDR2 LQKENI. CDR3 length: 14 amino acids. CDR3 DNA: TGTGCCAGCGCAACCGGGACTCAGGGTCAGCCCCAGCATTTT. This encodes CASATGTQGQPQHF.

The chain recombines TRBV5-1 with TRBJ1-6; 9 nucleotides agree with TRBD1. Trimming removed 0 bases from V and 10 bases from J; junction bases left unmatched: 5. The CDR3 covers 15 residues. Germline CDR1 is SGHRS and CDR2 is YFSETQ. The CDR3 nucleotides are TGCGCCAGCAGCTTGGCCGGGACAGGGCGGTCACCCCTCCACTTT. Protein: CASSLAGTGRSPLHF.

The CDR3 coding sequence is TGCAGTGCCAAACGGGCAGGCAGATTGTTTTTT. Its translation: CSAKRAGRLFF. The J gene is TRBJ1-4, the V gene TRBV20-1; D is ambiguous. The length of the CDR3 is 11 residues. The germline V gene has CDR1 DFQATT and CDR2 SNEGSKA (reference sequence). Trimming cost V 6 bases and J 15 bases, with 17 bases left between them.

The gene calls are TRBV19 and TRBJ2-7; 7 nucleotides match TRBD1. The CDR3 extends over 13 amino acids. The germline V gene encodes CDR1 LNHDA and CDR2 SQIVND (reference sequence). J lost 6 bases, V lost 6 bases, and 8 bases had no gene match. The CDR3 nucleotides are TGTGCCAGTAGGACCAGGGGGAGTCGCGAGCAGTACTTC. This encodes CASRTRGSREQYF.

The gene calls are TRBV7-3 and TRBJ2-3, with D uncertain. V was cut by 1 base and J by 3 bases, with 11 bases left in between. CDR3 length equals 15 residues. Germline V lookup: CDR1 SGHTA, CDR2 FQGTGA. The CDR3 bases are TGTGCCAGCAGCTTAAAGGGCTACGGGACAGATACGCAGTATTTT. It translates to CASSLKGYGTDTQYF.

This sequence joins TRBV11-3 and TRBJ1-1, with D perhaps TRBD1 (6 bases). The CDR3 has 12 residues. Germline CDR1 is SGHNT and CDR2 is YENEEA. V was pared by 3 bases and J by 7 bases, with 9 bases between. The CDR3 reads CASSLTGYEAFF. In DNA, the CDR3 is TGTGCCAGCAGCTTGACAGGCTATGAAGCTTTCTTT.

Here the CDR3 DNA reads TGTGCCAGCAGCCCGTTCCTACAGGGCGCCTATGGCTACACCTTC. Translation gives CASSPFLQGAYGYTF. The chain combines TRBV14 with TRBJ1-2, with D perhaps TRBD1 (6 bases). This CDR3 has 15 residues. Deletions cut 4 bases from V and 4 bases from J, with 16 bases between. CDR1 is SGHDN and CDR2 is FVKESK in the germline V gene.

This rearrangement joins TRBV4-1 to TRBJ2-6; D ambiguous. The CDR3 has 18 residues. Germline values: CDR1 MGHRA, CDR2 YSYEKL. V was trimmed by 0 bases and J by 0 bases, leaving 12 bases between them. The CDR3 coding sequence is TGCGCCAGCAGCCAAGAAAAAGGGTCGGGCTCTGGGGCCAACGTCCTGACTTTC. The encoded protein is CASSQEKGSGSGANVLTF.

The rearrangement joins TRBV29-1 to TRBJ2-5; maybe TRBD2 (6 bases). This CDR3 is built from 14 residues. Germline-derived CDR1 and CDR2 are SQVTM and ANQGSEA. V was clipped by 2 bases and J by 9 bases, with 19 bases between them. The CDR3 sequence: CSVERVGRQGPQYF. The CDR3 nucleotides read TGCAGCGTTGAACGGGTGGGGAGGCAAGGGCCCCAGTACTTC. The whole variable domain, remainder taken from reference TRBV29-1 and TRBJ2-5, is SAVISQKPSRDICQRGTSLTIQCQVDSQVTMMFWYRQQPGQSLTLIATANQGSEATYESGFVIDKFPISRPNLTFSTLTVSNMSPEDSSIYLCSVERVGRQGPQYFGPGTRLLVL.

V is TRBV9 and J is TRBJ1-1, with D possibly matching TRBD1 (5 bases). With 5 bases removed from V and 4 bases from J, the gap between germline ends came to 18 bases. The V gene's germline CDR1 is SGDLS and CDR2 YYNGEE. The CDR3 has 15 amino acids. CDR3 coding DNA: TGTGCCAGCAGTGATCATCCTGGGGGGGTCACTGAAGCTTTCTTT. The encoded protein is CASSDHPGGVTEAFF.

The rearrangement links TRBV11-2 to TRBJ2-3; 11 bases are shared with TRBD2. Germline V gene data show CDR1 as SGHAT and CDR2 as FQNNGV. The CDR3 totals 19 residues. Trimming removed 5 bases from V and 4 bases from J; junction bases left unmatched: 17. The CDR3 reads CASSPRRVTSGEFADTQYF. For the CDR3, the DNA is TGTGCCAGCAGCCCCCGCCGGGTGACTAGCGGGGAGTTCGCAGATACGCAGTATTTT.

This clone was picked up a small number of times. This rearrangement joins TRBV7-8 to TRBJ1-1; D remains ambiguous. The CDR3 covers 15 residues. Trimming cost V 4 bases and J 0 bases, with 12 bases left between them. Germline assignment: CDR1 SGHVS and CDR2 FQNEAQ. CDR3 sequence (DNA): TGTGCCAGCAGCTATTCGCACGGATTGAACACTGAAGCTTTCTTT. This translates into CASSYSHGLNTEAFF.

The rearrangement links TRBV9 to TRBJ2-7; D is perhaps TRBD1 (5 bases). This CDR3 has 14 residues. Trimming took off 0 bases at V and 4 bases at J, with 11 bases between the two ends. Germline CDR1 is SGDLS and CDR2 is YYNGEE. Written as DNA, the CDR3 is TGTGCCAGCAGCGTAGACCAGGGTACTTACGAGCAGTACTTC. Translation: CASSVDQGTYEQYF.

The CDR3 sequence: CASISEAETQYF. CDR3 nucleotides: TGCGCCAGCATTTCCGAGGCGGAGACCCAGTACTTC. This sequence joins TRBV5-1 and TRBJ2-5; no clear D gene. The germline gives CDR1 SGHRS, CDR2 YFSETQ. This CDR3 is 12 amino acids long. Trimming cost V 6 bases and J 5 bases, with 11 bases left between them.